Below, 27 T cell receptor beta chains from the same sample are listed, as sequenced in a study of post-analysis software for immune sequencing data. Study-wide findings and caveats: Higher frequency in patients than in controls was seen for five TRBV segments, with TRBV5-6, TRBV5-1 and TRBV20-1 among them.

These receptors have no identified antigens. Prepared TCR beta cDNA libraries contained unique molecular identifiers. One entry per CDR3 protein, called by TCRdb with MiXCR from the PCR reads. This sample has about 760,000 distinct CDR3 sequences, with roughly 29% found just once. The sequenced material came from blood. The origin of the receptors is a girl aged 5-17 years with multiple sclerosis.

The rearrangement joins TRBV7-2 to TRBJ2-7, with TRBD1 matching 10 bases. V trimming: 3 bases; J trimming: 7 bases; junction bases outside the gene matches: 9. This CDR3 has 15 residues. Germline CDR1 is SGHTA and CDR2 is FQGNSA. The CDR3 DNA sequence: TGTGCCAGCAGCTTCTCCGAGACAGGGGGCGGTGAGCAGTACTTC. It encodes CASSFSETGGGEQYF.

This clonotype was observed a single time. This chain uses TRBV7-9 with TRBJ2-1; D is unresolved. V was pared by 2 bases and J by 4 bases, with 18 bases between. Germline loops: CDR1 SEHNR, CDR2 FQNEAQ (reference sequence). The CDR3 has 17 amino acids. The CDR3: CASSLFRGLLEYNEQFF. CDR3 DNA sequence: TGTGCCAGCAGCTTATTCCGTGGGCTTCTTGAGTACAATGAGCAGTTCTTC.

The rearrangement joins TRBV20-1 to TRBJ2-3; TRBD2 matches at 9 bases. Germline V lookup: CDR1 DFQATT, CDR2 SNEGSKA (reference sequence). The junction had 14 bases not matched to a gene; V was cut back by 3 bases and J by 4 bases. CDR3 length: 17 residues. This CDR3 is CSASGGGRASPADTQYF. DNA for the CDR3: TGCAGTGCTAGCGGGGGCGGGAGGGCCTCTCCGGCAGATACGCAGTATTTT.

This clonotype was counted between two and nine times. The chain is built from TRBV5-1 and TRBJ1-1; no definite D call. The CDR3 is made up of 15 amino acids. Germline V CDR1 and CDR2: SGHRS, YFSETQ. Trimming stripped 0 bases from V and 4 bases from J, with 13 bases between. CDR3 sequence: CASSLAATRGTEAFF. As DNA, the CDR3 is TGCGCCAGCAGCTTGGCAGCCACCAGAGGCACTGAAGCTTTCTTT.

This clonotype was counted ten times or more. J is TRBJ2-3 and V is TRBV20-1; 11 bases agree with TRBD2. The CDR3 has 16 amino acids. Germline trimming cut 3 bases from V and 2 bases from J; bases unmatched to any gene: 7. Germline V gene sequence: CDR1 DFQATT, CDR2 SNEGSKA (reference sequence). CDR3 sequence (DNA): TGCAGTGCTAGCCAACTACTAGCGGGGGACACAGATACGCAGTATTTT. It codes for CSASQLLAGDTDTQYF.

The chain is built from TRBV12-3 or TRBV12-4 and TRBJ1-4, with 9 nucleotides matching TRBD1. The J segment lost 14 bases and the V segment lost 6 bases, leaving 16 bases of the junction unmatched. The CDR3 sequence is 15 residues long. The CDR3 region is CASSQTGTGLEGLFF. DNA of the CDR3: TGTGCCAGCAGCCAAACCGGGACAGGGTTGGAGGGGCTGTTTTTT.

In its sample, this clonotype was seen a few times. J is TRBJ2-1 and V is TRBV29-1; D is ambiguous. V was shortened by 2 bases and J by 6 bases, with 17 bases between the two germline ends. Per the germline V gene, CDR1 is SQVTM and CDR2 is ANQGSEA. CDR3 length: 15 amino acids. DNA of the CDR3: TGCAGCGTTGAATTGTCGGGCGGCAGATCCAATGAGCAGTTCTTC. It is translated as CSVELSGGRSNEQFF.

The chain recombines TRBV20-1 with TRBJ2-3; no reliable D call. The CDR3 sequence is 13 residues long. The germline V and J ends were trimmed by 4 bases and 0 bases, with 8 bases remaining between them. Germline CDR1 DFQATT, CDR2 SNEGSKA (reference sequence). The CDR3 coding sequence is TGCAGTGCTACAGGCCTTAGCACAGATACGCAGTATTTT. Residues: CSATGLSTDTQYF.

This clonotype occurred a few times. This chain links TRBV20-1 with TRBJ2-7, with a tentative D call TRBD2 (5 bases). CDR3 size: 13 residues. Between the trimmed V and J ends, which lost 4 bases and 2 bases, there was a span of 12 bases. Germline-derived CDR1 and CDR2 are DFQATT and SNEGSKA (reference sequence). DNA of the CDR3: TGCAGTGCTACCCCAGGAGGAACCTACGAGCAGTACTTC. This codes for CSATPGGTYEQYF.

The chain carries TRBV7-9 and TRBJ2-7, with 12 bases that match TRBD2. The CDR3 loop spans 16 amino acids. Germline CDR1 is SEHNR and CDR2 is FQNEAQ (reference sequence). V shed 5 bases, J shed 1 base, and the junction held 6 bases outside the gene matches. CDR3: CASSQGLAGFSYEQYF. CDR3 coding DNA: TGTGCCAGCAGCCAAGGACTAGCGGGATTTTCCTACGAGCAGTACTTC. Complete variable domain (other parts from reference TRBV7-9 and TRBJ2-7): DTGVSQNPRHKITKRGQNVTFRCDPISEHNRLYWYRQTLGQGPEFLTYFQNEAQLEKSRLLSDRFSAERPKGSFSTLEIQRTEQGDSAMYLCASSQGLAGFSYEQYFGPGTRLTVT.

For this clonotype: This may arise from a read error, as a much more abundant clone is one base away. CDR3 nucleotides: TGTGCCATCAGTGGCTCGACAGCCCAGCGAGATACGCAGTATTTT. This encodes CAISGSTAQRDTQYF. The chain is built from TRBV10-3 and TRBJ2-3; perhaps TRBD1 as D (5 bases). V was cut by 4 bases and J by 5 bases, with 16 bases left in between. CDR3 length: 15 amino acids. Per germline, CDR1 ENHRY and CDR2 SYGVKD.

This chain links TRBV20-1 with TRBJ2-7; TRBD1 or TRBD2 may be the D gene (5 bases each). V lost 1 base and J lost 4, with 14 bases in between. This CDR3 contains 14 residues. Germline V CDR1 and CDR2: DFQATT, SNEGSKA (reference sequence). CDR3 sequence (DNA): TGCAGTGCTAGAGTTCAGGGAGCCCAATACGAGCAGTACTTC. Its protein product is CSARVQGAQYEQYF.

This clonotype was counted a few times. The chain couples TRBV20-1 to TRBJ2-1; D is unclear. The CDR3 runs to 16 residues. Germline loops: CDR1 DFQATT, CDR2 SNEGSKA (reference sequence). The germline V and J ends were trimmed by 1 base and 2 bases, with 15 bases remaining between them. This CDR3 is CSARAVGAETYNEQFF. CDR3 DNA sequence: TGCAGTGCTAGAGCCGTAGGAGCTGAGACCTACAATGAGCAGTTCTTC.

The chain employs TRBV28 and TRBJ2-7; D may be TRBD2 (5 bases). V dropped 6 bases and J dropped 2 bases, with 14 bases sitting between them. Germline V CDR1 and CDR2: MDHEN, SYDVKM. This CDR3 region has 14 residues. CDR3 sequence: CASSLPRGAYEQYF. The CDR3 DNA follows: TGTGCCAGCAGCCTACCCCGGGGAGCCTACGAGCAGTACTTC.

The sample holds a few counts of this clonotype. The chain recombines TRBV7-2 with TRBJ2-3; D ambiguous. This CDR3 spans 15 amino acids. Germline V gene sequence: CDR1 SGHTA, CDR2 FQGNSA. V was clipped by 5 bases and J by 0 bases, with 12 bases between them. The chain's CDR3 is CASSPNPGSTDTQYF. The CDR3 DNA sequence: TGTGCCAGCAGCCCCAACCCGGGTAGCACAGATACGCAGTATTTT.

This clonotype was observed many times. The chain links TRBV5-1 to TRBJ2-5; 7 bases map to TRBD1. Germline CDR1 and CDR2: SGHRS and YFSETQ. Trimming cost V 1 base and J 5 bases; bases outside gene matches: 2. CDR3 length: 13 amino acids. The CDR3 DNA reads as TGCGCCAGCAGCTTGACAGGGGAGGAGACCCAGTACTTC. Its protein product is CASSLTGEETQYF.

The V and J genes are TRBV5-6 and TRBJ2-7; 14 bases agree with TRBD2. Germline CDR1 and CDR2: SGHDT and YYEEEE. J lost 4 bases, V lost 4 bases, and 7 bases had no gene match. This CDR3 spans 16 amino acids. Written as DNA, the CDR3 is TGTGCCAGCAGCCCGTCGGGACTAGCGGGAGAATACGAGCAGTACTTC. Translated: CASSPSGLAGEYEQYF.

There are many counts of this clonotype. This chain joins TRBV20-1 and TRBJ2-5; D may match TRBD1 or TRBD2 (5 bases each). This CDR3 comprises 12 residues. Per the germline V gene, CDR1 is DFQATT and CDR2 is SNEGSKA (reference sequence). The V gene lost 5 bases and the J gene lost 1 base, with 8 bases spanning the gap. The CDR3 nucleotides are TGCAGTGCTGGGGGTGCCCAAGAGACCCAGTACTTC. As protein: CSAGGAQETQYF.

In its sample, this clonotype was seen a few times. The chain joins TRBV7-9 to TRBJ2-2; D is undetermined. Trimming left V 0 bases short and J 6 bases short, with 14 bases between. The CDR3 contains 16 residues. The germline V gene has CDR1 SEHNR and CDR2 FQNEAQ (reference sequence). Here the CDR3 reads CASSLAAVSGPGELFF. The CDR3 nucleotides are TGTGCCAGCAGCTTAGCCGCGGTTTCGGGTCCCGGGGAGCTGTTTTTT.

J is TRBJ1-5 and V is TRBV4-3; D is unclear. Germline V gene lookup returns CDR1 LGHNA and CDR2 YSLEER. The CDR3 consists of 14 residues. V gave up 0 bases and J gave up 1 base, with 4 bases separating them. This chain's CDR3 is CASSQDLSNQPQHF. CDR3 in DNA: TGCGCCAGCAGCCAAGATTTAAGCAATCAGCCCCAGCATTTT.

This clonotype was seen only a few times. The junction departs from the called germline gene at one end, perhaps through a read error. The chain combines TRBV29-1 with TRBJ2-1; D is undetermined. Per the germline V gene, CDR1 is SQVTM and CDR2 is ANQGSEA. The length of the CDR3 is 13 residues. The CDR3 is CSVAPSSHNEQFF. The DNA of the CDR3 is TGCAGCGTTGCTCCCAGCTCCCACAATGAGCAGTTCTTC.

This clonotype was seen more than once but under ten times. The V call is TRBV5-1, the J call TRBJ1-2; D is possibly TRBD1 (6 bases). Per the germline V gene, CDR1 is SGHRS and CDR2 is YFSETQ. Trimming left V 7 bases short and J 6 bases short, with 10 bases between. The CDR3 has 11 residues. The CDR3 loop is CASRTVDGYTF. The DNA of the CDR3 is TGCGCCAGCCGGACAGTCGATGGCTACACCTTC.

A few counts support this clonotype. The rearrangement links TRBV6-6 to TRBJ1-5; D call uncertain. CDR3 length equals 12 residues. The germline V and J ends were trimmed by 6 bases and 6 bases, with 9 bases remaining between them. Germline CDR1 and CDR2: MNHNY and SVGAGI (reference sequence). Here the CDR3 DNA reads TGTGCCAGCAGAGAGTTGGGTCAGCCCCAGCATTTT. This translates into CASRELGQPQHF.

The chain combines TRBV20-1 with TRBJ2-7; TRBD2 is a possible D gene (6 bases). The germline V gene encodes CDR1 DFQATT and CDR2 SNEGSKA (reference sequence). There are 17 residues in the CDR3. V was trimmed by 3 bases and J by 1 base, leaving 22 bases between them. CDR3 loop: CSARPGWLGEASYEQYF. The CDR3 DNA sequence: TGCAGTGCTAGGCCGGGTTGGTTGGGGGAGGCGTCCTACGAGCAGTACTTC.

This rearrangement joins TRBV29-1 to TRBJ2-5; either TRBD1 or TRBD2 may fit D (8 bases each). There are 20 residues in the CDR3. Trimming took off 6 bases at V and 11 bases at J, with 43 bases between the two ends. Germline loops: CDR1 SQVTM, CDR2 ANQGSEA. The CDR3: CSVLSSRDRGTGGPTRKQYF. The CDR3 DNA reads as TGCAGCGTCTTATCCTCTCGCGACAGGGGAACGGGAGGGCCCACCAGGAAGCAGTACTTC.

This clonotype was counted between two and nine times. The chain links TRBV2 to TRBJ2-1; 12 nucleotides match TRBD2. V was pared by 6 bases and J by 7 bases, with 7 bases of the junction left unmatched. Germline CDR1 SNHLY, CDR2 FYNNEI. The CDR3 totals 15 residues. The CDR3 DNA sequence: TGTGCCAGCAGGGTCCTAGCGGGGGGGCCGAATGAGCAGTTCTTC. This encodes CASRVLAGGPNEQFF.

As concerns this clonotype: A much larger clone differs by one base, so this may be a read error. The J gene is TRBJ2-5, the V gene TRBV2; 9 bases map to TRBD2. The CDR3 length is 14 residues. The germline V gene encodes CDR1 SNHLY and CDR2 FYNNEI. Unmatched junction bases numbered 12, after V lost 5 bases and J lost 11 bases. The CDR3 DNA is TGTGCCAGCAGTCGTGATAGCGGGAGATACGGGCAGTACTTC. Amino acids: CASSRDSGRYGQYF.